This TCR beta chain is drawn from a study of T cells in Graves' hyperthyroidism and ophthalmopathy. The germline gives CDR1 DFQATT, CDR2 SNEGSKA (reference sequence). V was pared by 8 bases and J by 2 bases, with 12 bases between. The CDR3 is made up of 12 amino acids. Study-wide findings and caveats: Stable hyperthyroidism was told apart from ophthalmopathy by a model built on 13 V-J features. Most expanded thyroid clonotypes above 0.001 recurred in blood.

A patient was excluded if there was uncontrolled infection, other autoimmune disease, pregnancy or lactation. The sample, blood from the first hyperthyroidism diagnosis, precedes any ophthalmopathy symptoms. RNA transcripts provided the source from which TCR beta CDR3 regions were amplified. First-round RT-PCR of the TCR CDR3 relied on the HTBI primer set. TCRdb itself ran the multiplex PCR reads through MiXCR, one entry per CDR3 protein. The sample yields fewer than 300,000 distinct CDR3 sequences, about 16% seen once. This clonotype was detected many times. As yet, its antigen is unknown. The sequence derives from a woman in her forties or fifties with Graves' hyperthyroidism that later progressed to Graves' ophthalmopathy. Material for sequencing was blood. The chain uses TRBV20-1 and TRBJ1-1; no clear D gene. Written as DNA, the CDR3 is TGCAGTACTGTCCAATCAAACACTGAAGCTTTCTTT. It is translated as CSTVQSNTEAFF.